A selection of T cell receptor beta chains follows, all from one sample in a study of T cells in Graves' hyperthyroidism and ophthalmopathy. From the multiplex PCR reads, TCRdb called clonotypes with MiXCR, one entry per CDR3 protein. Of approximately 370,000 distinct CDR3 sequences listed, approximately 18% are singletons. Input material: blood. These receptors were taken from a woman aged 25 to 39 with Graves' hyperthyroidism that later progressed to Graves' ophthalmopathy. Each CDR3 is given without its conserved first and last residue. Each record gives: clone size, V gene, CDR3 protein. Size tells how often a clone was seen (once, few, many) or the class of an expanded clone, and some rows leave it out.

few TRBV11-2 ASRPGHSSHEQY
- TRBV20-1 SARDLNGNTIY
many TRBV24-1 ATSERTGMDSTDTQY
many TRBV19 ASENAGELF
many TRBV20-1 SARDLGGARTDTQY
many TRBV7-9 ASSKPTTTGQGSSLGEAF
many TRBV6-1 ASSDSSGNTIY
- TRBV2 ASSMWMNTEAF
- TRBV29-1 SVEIGNEGYT
- TRBV6-1 ASSGRSTGPFEQF
many TRBV19 ASSTDRQLNYGYT
- TRBV4-1 ASSQENGSPNNEQF
- TRBV15 ATSRDMDRDPT
- TRBV11-2 ASRTRPGQTNYGYT
many TRBV5-1 ASFRDSGNTEAF
- TRBV19 ASSIHRVDGYT
few TRBV15 ATSGQGRDNPPLH
many TRBV15 ATSRDGTGTDTQY
- TRBV6-1 ASTEGLAGGISYEQY
- TRBV5-1 ASSSGRGEDEKLF
many TRBV27 ASSLPGGSSDEQY
few TRBV4-2 ASSQVGRDRDGYT
- TRBV13 ASSLGWGERSNEQF
many TRBV7-9 ASSSSSPNTEAF
once TRBV13 ASSLGQDEQY
many TRBV27 ASKAGGMWSPEAF
- TRBV6-5 ASSFYRGPYEQY
few TRBV28 ASSQRRERTEAF
many TRBV11-2 ASSLDPGPIFSPLH
many TRBV18 ASSPGRADEQF
- TRBV3-1 ASRPTSGRTEQF
many TRBV5-1 ASSLESGPGNTIY
many TRBV12-3/TRBV12-4 ASSSLSGGIDTQY
once TRBV2 ASSLGTFNEQF
- TRBV29-1 SVDPRDLYEQY